Presented here are 17 T cell receptor beta chains from one specimen sequenced in a study of blood T cell repertoires in COVID-19. Produced via immunoSEQ multiplex PCR; TCRdb's table is partial and in-frame only. Of about 300,000 clones detected, around 87% appear once; the ten largest clones hold around 1.2%. Sequencing was done on a sample of peripheral blood. Source of these receptors: a man between 65 and 85 years old with acute or convalescent COVID-19.

V is TRBV18 and J is TRBJ1-6; D may be TRBD1 (6 bases). Germline V CDR1 and CDR2: KGHSH, LQKENI. V was trimmed by 2 bases and J by 8 bases, leaving 10 bases between them. The CDR3 consists of 14 residues. CDR3 amino acids: CASSPKNRDSPLHF. CDR3 sequence (DNA): TGTGCCAGCTCACCAAAGAACAGGGATTCACCCCTCCACTTT. The complete variable domain, with remaining parts taken from reference TRBV18 and TRBJ1-6, reads NAGVMQNPRHLVRRRGQEARLRCSPMKGHSHVYWYRQLPEEGLKFMVYLQKENIIDESGMPKERFSAEFPKEGPSILRIQQVVRGDSAAYFCASSPKNRDSPLHFGNGTRLTVT.

The V gene is TRBV7-6, the J gene TRBJ2-1, with TRBD2 matching over 9 bases. The ends lost 1 base at V and 0 bases at J; junction bases unmatched: 7. The CDR3 sequence is 18 residues long. CDR1 and CDR2 (germline): SGHVS, FNYEAQ. Here the CDR3 reads CASSLGAAGGSSYNEQFF. The CDR3 region has the DNA TGTGCCAGCAGCTTAGGCGCGGCGGGAGGGAGCTCCTACAATGAGCAGTTCTTC.

V usage is TRBV5-1 and J usage is TRBJ2-5; D is unclear. This CDR3 is built from 15 residues. V was cut by 0 bases and J by 1 base, with 10 bases left in between. From germline, CDR1 is SGHRS and CDR2 YFSETQ. CDR3 DNA: TGCGCCAGCAGCTTGGCCATGGCCGCCCAAGAGACCCAGTACTTC. Amino acid sequence: CASSLAMAAQETQYF.

The chain uses TRBV15 and TRBJ2-7; D gene ambiguous. This CDR3 spans 13 amino acids. Trimming took 0 bases from V and 4 from J, leaving 7 bases between them. Germline V lookup: CDR1 LNHNV, CDR2 YYDKDF (reference sequence). CDR3 amino acids: CATSRDNRYEQYF. As DNA, the CDR3 is TGTGCCACCAGCAGAGATAACCGGTACGAGCAGTACTTC. Variable domain in full (rest from reference TRBV15 and TRBJ2-7): DAMVIQNPRYQVTQFGKPVTLSCSQTLNHNVMYWYQQKSSQAPKLLFHYYDKDFNNEADTPDNFQSRRPNTSFCFLDIRSPGLGDTAMYLCATSRDNRYEQYFGPGTRLTVT.

V usage is TRBV3-1 (or the pseudogene TRBV3-2) and J usage is TRBJ2-3, with 10 bases lining up with TRBD2. V was pared by 2 bases and J by 4 bases, with 3 bases of the junction left unmatched. Germline CDR1 reads LGHDT; CDR2 reads YNNKEL (reference sequence). This CDR3 has 15 residues. The CDR3 DNA sequence: TGTGCCAGCAGCCAAAGCGGGAGGGCCCCAGATACGCAGTATTTT. Residues: CASSQSGRAPDTQYF.

The CDR3 DNA is TGTGCCAGCAGCCCTGGACAGGGGGGTTACACTGAAGCTTTCTTT. Translation: CASSPGQGGYTEAFF. The chain uses TRBV7-2 and TRBJ1-1, with TRBD1 identical over 10 bases. V lost 5 bases and J lost 3; bases outside the gene matches: 6. The length of the CDR3 is 15 residues. Germline V gives CDR1 SGHTA, CDR2 FQGNSA.

The CDR3 DNA follows: TGCGCCAGCAGCTGGACGGCTAGCGGGAGCAATGAGCAGTTCTTC. Its translation: CASSWTASGSNEQFF. The gene calls are TRBV5-1 and TRBJ2-1; 10 bases line up with TRBD2. Germline V gene data show CDR1 as SGHRS and CDR2 as YFSETQ. V lost 3 bases, J lost 6 bases, and 6 bases stayed unmatched. The CDR3 has 15 amino acids.

V usage is TRBV15 and J usage is TRBJ1-5, with 8 bases aligning to TRBD1. From germline, CDR1 is LNHNV and CDR2 YYDKDF (reference sequence). J gave up 0 bases and V 3 bases, and 7 bases lay outside the gene matches. CDR3 length: 17 amino acids. DNA for the CDR3: TGTGCCACCAGCAGGGAACAGGGGGTCTATAGCAATCAGCCCCAGCATTTT. It codes for CATSREQGVYSNQPQHF. The full variable domain, rest sourced from reference TRBV15 and TRBJ1-5, is DAMVIQNPRYQVTQFGKPVTLSCSQTLNHNVMYWYQQKSSQAPKLLFHYYDKDFNNEADTPDNFQSRRPNTSFCFLDIRSPGLGDTAMYLCATSREQGVYSNQPQHFGDGTRLSIL.

Only one count was recorded for this clone. This chain links TRBV4-3 with TRBJ1-1, with D hard to call. The germline V gene encodes CDR1 LGHNA and CDR2 YSLEER. V was pared by 1 base and J by 1 base, with 16 bases between. The length of the CDR3 is 17 residues. The CDR3 nucleotides are TGCGCCAGCAGCCAAGGCGCCGCGAATCATAAGAACACTGAAGCTTTCTTT. Its translation is CASSQGAANHKNTEAFF.

The rearrangement links TRBV18 to TRBJ1-2; D unresolved. Per the germline V gene, CDR1 is KGHSH and CDR2 is LQKENI. The V and J ends lost 2 bases and 3 bases respectively, with 13 bases between them. The CDR3 is 15 amino acids. CDR3 sequence: CASSPSAGSDYGYTF. CDR3 nucleotides: TGTGCCAGCTCACCATCGGCGGGGTCGGACTATGGCTACACCTTC. Full variable domain (missing parts from reference TRBV18 and TRBJ1-2): NAGVMQNPRHLVRRRGQEARLRCSPMKGHSHVYWYRQLPEEGLKFMVYLQKENIIDESGMPKERFSAEFPKEGPSILRIQQVVRGDSAAYFCASSPSAGSDYGYTFGSGTRLTVV.

V is TRBV5-1 and J is TRBJ2-2; a possible D gene is TRBD1 (5 bases). The CDR3 extends over 16 amino acids. From germline, CDR1 is SGHRS and CDR2 YFSETQ. V lost 0 bases, J lost 1 base, and 10 bases lay in between. The CDR3 spells CASSLAAQGNTGELFF. The CDR3 region has the DNA TGCGCCAGCAGCTTGGCCGCTCAGGGGAACACCGGGGAGCTGTTTTTT.

This rearrangement joins TRBV5-7 to TRBJ1-5, with D hard to call. TRBV5-7 is known as an ORF, though its function is uncertain. Trimming took 4 bases from V and 3 from J, leaving 23 bases between them. The length of the CDR3 is 18 residues. This CDR3 reads CASSHLFGAPGNNQPQHF. CDR3 nucleotides: TGTGCCAGCAGCCACTTATTCGGCGCACCGGGGAACAATCAGCCCCAGCATTTT.

This clone has more than one count but fewer than ten. Other nucleotide sequences from this sample produce the same CDR3. The chain is built from TRBV5-4 and TRBJ1-1; D ambiguous. This CDR3 has 14 amino acids. Germline CDR1 SGHNT, CDR2 YYREEE (reference sequence). Trimming took 0 bases from V and 0 from J, leaving 6 bases between them. CDR3 residues: CASSLGRLNTEAFF. The CDR3 DNA reads TGTGCCAGCAGCTTGGGCAGATTGAACACTGAAGCTTTCTTT.

V and J are TRBV19 and TRBJ1-5; D is unclear. The CDR3 contains 16 residues. V lost 1 base to trimming and J lost 5 bases, with 15 bases between them. CDR1 is LNHDA and CDR2 is SQIVND in the germline V gene (reference sequence). The CDR3 reads CASSIGAEVWDQPQHF. Written as DNA, the CDR3 is TGTGCCAGTAGTATAGGGGCGGAGGTGTGGGATCAGCCCCAGCATTTT.

The rearrangement joins TRBV5-4 to TRBJ1-6, with a tentative D call TRBD1 (5 bases). The CDR3 sequence is 15 residues long. The germline V gene has CDR1 SGHNT and CDR2 YYREEE (reference sequence). V was pared by 0 bases and J by 2 bases, with 6 bases between. CDR3 bases: TGTGCCAGCAGCTTGGAAGGGGCCTATAATTCACCCCTCCACTTT. The encoded protein is CASSLEGAYNSPLHF.

The J gene is TRBJ2-1, the V gene TRBV7-2; TRBD2 matches 14 bases. Germline V gene lookup returns CDR1 SGHTA and CDR2 FQGNSA. The CDR3 runs to 18 residues. The J segment lost 5 bases and the V segment lost 5 bases, leaving 11 bases of the junction unmatched. The CDR3 is CASSPGLAGVSWNNEQFF. In DNA, the CDR3 is TGTGCCAGCAGCCCGGGACTAGCGGGAGTTAGCTGGAACAATGAGCAGTTCTTC.

The rearrangement joins TRBV13 to TRBJ2-3; maybe TRBD2 (6 bases). Germline CDR1 PRHDT, CDR2 FYEKMQ (reference sequence). Trimming took 5 bases from V and 4 from J, leaving 19 bases between them. This CDR3 has 16 amino acids. The CDR3 sequence is CASSATGEELPDTQYF. In DNA, the CDR3 is TGTGCCAGCAGCGCCACGGGGGAGGAATTACCAGATACGCAGTATTTT.